This section outlines one T cell receptor (beta chain) sequence together with its context. The antigen remains unidentified. The data are from a study of cytomegalovirus exposure and HLA in healthy donors. V gave up 2 bases and J gave up 1 base, with 6 bases separating them. The CDR3 runs 14 residues. Per the germline V gene, CDR1 is MNHNY and CDR2 is SVGAGI (reference sequence). General study points: According to an earlier analysis, most TCR beta V segments yielded productive rearrangements about 90% or about 30% of the time. The study carried out a later analysis of TCR beta sequences. It associated approximately 16,000 of them with specific HLA alleles at a false discovery rate of 0.05. Most TCR sequences were seen very rarely across donors, but some public TCRs occurred in many.

PCR employed 60 Vbeta and 13 Jbeta primers. Repertoires were generated with immunoSEQ multiplex PCR, while TCRdb's copy carries only in-frame clones and drops some. Of 90,000 or so clones in the sample, just under 80% are singletons; the top ten hold about 4.5%. The origin of this receptor is a male donor in good health and CMV-seropositive. Sequenced material: PBMCs. The V and J genes are TRBV6-6 and TRBJ2-1; possible D gene TRBD1, 5 bases. The CDR3 nucleotides read TGTGCCAGCAGTTACAGGGGTTCCTACAATGAGCAGTTCTTC. Amino acids: CASSYRGSYNEQFF.